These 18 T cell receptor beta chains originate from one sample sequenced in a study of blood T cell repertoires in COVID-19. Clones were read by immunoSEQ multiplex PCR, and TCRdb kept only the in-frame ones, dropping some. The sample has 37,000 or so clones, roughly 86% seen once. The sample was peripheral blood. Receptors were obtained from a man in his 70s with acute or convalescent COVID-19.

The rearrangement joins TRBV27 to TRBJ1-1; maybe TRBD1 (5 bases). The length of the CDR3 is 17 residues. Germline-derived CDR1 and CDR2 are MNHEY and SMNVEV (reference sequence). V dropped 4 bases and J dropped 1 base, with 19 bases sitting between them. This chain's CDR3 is CASSSSSYRIGNTEAFF. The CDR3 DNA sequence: TGTGCCAGCAGTTCCTCCTCCTACAGGATTGGGAACACTGAAGCTTTCTTT.

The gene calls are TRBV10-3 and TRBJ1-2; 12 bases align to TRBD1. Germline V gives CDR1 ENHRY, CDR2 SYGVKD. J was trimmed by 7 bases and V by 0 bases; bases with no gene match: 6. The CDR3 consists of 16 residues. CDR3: CAISESGGQGAGGYTF. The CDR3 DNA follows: TGTGCCATCAGTGAGTCGGGGGGACAGGGGGCTGGTGGCTACACCTTC.

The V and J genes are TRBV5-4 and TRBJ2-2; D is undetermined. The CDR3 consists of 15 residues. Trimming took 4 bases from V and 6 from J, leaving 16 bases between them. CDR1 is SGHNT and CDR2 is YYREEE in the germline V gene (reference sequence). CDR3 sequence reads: CASSPRVTVPGELFF. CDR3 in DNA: TGTGCCAGCAGCCCCCGGGTCACCGTCCCCGGGGAGCTGTTTTTT.

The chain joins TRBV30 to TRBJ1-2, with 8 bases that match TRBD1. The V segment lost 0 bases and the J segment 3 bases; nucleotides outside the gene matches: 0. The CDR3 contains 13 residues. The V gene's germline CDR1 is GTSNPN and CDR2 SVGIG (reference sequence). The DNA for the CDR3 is TGTGCCTGGAGTGTGGACAGGGACTATGGCTACACCTTC. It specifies CAWSVDRDYGYTF.

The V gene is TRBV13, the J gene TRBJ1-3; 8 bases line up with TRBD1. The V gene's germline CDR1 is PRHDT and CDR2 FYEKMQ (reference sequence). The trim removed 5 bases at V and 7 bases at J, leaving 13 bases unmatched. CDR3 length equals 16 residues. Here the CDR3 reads CASSHRRNRGKNTIYF. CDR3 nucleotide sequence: TGTGCCAGCAGCCACCGGAGGAACAGGGGGAAGAACACCATATATTTT. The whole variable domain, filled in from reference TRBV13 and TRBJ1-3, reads AAGVIQSPRHLIKEKRETATLKCYPIPRHDTVYWYQQGPGQDPQFLISFYEKMQSDKGSIPDRFSAQQFSDYHSELNMSSLELGDSALYFCASSHRRNRGKNTIYFGEGSWLTVV.

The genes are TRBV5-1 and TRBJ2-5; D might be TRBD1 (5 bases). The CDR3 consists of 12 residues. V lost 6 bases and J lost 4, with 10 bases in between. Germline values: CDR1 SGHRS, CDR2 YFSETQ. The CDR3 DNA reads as TGCGCCAGCAAAGGGGAAGGAGAGACCCAGTACTTC. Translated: CASKGEGETQYF.

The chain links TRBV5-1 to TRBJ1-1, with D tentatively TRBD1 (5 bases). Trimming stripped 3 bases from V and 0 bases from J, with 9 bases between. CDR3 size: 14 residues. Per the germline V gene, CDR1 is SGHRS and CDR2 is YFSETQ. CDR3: CASSSRQLNTEAFF. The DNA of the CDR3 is TGCGCCAGCAGCTCCCGACAGCTGAACACTGAAGCTTTCTTT.

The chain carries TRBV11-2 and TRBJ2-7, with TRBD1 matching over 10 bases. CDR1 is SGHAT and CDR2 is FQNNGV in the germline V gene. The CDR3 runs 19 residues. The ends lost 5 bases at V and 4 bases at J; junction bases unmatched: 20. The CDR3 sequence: CASSEQGDRGISYVYEQYF. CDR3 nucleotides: TGTGCCAGCAGCGAACAGGGGGACAGGGGAATATCCTACGTATACGAGCAGTACTTC.

CDR3 sequence reads: CASSPRRLLSTDTQYF. The CDR3 nucleotides are TGTGCCAGCAGCCCCCGTAGACTGCTTAGCACAGATACGCAGTATTTT. V gene TRBV5-6 combines with J gene TRBJ2-3; D remains unclear. V was shortened by 4 bases and J by 0 bases, with 15 bases between the two germline ends. Germline CDR1 reads SGHDT; CDR2 reads YYEEEE. The CDR3 has 16 amino acids.

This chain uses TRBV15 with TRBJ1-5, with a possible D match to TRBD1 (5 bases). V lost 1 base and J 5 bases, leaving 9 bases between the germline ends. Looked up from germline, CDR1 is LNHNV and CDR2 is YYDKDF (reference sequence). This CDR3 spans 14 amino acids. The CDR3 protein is CATSRVQGHQPQHF. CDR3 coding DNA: TGTGCCACCAGCAGAGTTCAGGGCCATCAGCCCCAGCATTTT.

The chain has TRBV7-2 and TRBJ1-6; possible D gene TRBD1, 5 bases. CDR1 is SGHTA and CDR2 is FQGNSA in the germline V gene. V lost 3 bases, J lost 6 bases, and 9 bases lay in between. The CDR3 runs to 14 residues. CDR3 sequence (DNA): TGTGCCAGCAGCTTTAGGGGTTCTAATTCACCCCTCCACTTT. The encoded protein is CASSFRGSNSPLHF.

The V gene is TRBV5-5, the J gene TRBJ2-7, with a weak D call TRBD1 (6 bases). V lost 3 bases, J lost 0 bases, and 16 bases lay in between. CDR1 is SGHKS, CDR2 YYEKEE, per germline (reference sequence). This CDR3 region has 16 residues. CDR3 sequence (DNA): TGTGCCAGCAGCTGGACTGCGGACAGAAGCTCCTACGAGCAGTACTTC. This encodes CASSWTADRSSYEQYF.

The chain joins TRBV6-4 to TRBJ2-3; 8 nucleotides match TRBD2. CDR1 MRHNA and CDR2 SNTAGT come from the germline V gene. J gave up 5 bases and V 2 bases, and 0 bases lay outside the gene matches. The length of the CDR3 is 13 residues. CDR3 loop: CASSDAGGDTQYF. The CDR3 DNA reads TGTGCCAGCAGTGACGCGGGAGGAGATACGCAGTATTTT.

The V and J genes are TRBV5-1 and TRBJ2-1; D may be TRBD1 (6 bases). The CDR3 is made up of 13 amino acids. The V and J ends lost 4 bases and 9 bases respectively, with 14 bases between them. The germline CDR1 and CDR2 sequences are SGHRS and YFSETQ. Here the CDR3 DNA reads TGCGCCAGCAGCCTCAACAGGGCTGGTGAGCAGTTCTTC. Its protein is CASSLNRAGEQFF.

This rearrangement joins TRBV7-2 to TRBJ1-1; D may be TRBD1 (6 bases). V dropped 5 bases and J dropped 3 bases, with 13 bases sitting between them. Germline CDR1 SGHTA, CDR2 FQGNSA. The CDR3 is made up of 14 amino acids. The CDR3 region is CASSLQGRDTEAFF. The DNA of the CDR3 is TGTGCCAGCAGCCTACAGGGTCGGGACACTGAAGCTTTCTTT.

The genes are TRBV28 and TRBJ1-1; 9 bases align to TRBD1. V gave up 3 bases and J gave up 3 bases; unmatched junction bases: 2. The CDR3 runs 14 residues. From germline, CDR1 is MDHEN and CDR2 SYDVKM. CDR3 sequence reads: CASSLWTGDTEAFF. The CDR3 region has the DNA TGTGCCAGCAGTTTGTGGACAGGGGACACTGAAGCTTTCTTT.

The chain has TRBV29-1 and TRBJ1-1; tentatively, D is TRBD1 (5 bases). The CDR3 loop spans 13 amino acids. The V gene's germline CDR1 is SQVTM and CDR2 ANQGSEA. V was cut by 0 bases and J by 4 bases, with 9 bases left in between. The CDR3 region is CSVEDRVGTEAFF. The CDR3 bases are TGCAGCGTTGAAGACAGGGTAGGCACTGAAGCTTTCTTT.

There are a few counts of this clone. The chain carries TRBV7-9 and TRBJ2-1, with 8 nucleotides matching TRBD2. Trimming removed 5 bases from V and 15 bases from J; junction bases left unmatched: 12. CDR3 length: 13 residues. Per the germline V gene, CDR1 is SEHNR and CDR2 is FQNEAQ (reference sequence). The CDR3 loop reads CASSLGGGYPGFF. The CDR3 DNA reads TGTGCCAGCAGCCTCGGGGGGGGCTACCCGGGGTTCTTC.